The clone carrying this TCR beta chain was observed at least ten times. The target antigen is unknown. The sample is drawn from a study of CD8+CD57+ T cells in acquired aplastic anemia. On the study more broadly: Around 3.5 ug was the average amount of DNA from sorted CD4+ and CD8+ cells. Study-level points and caveats: Found in both controls and patients were some 31 CD8+ CDR3 sequences.

For CDR3 and TCR beta VDJ profiling, genomic DNA was the template used. TCRdb analysed the reads with MiXCR anew, one entry per CDR3 protein. The sample lists about 170,000 distinct CDR3 sequences; just under 65% were seen once. The TCR was taken from a human donor in good health. The sample comprised sorted CD4+, CD8+, or CD8+CD57+ T cells (not recorded which) from PBMCs.

In DNA, the CDR3 is TGTGCCAGCAGCTTAGCACGAGGGGCGTTGGGAGAGACCCAGTACTTC. As protein: CASSLARGALGETQYF. This chain uses TRBV7-9 with TRBJ2-5; D assignment may be TRBD1 or TRBD2 (5 bases each). This CDR3 is 16 amino acids long. Trimming removed 0 bases from V and 4 bases from J, with 15 bases in between. Germline loops: CDR1 SEHNR, CDR2 FQNEAQ (reference sequence).